This T cell receptor (beta chain) is drawn from a study of cytomegalovirus exposure and HLA in healthy donors. Study-level information: Membership in the Caucasian-associated ancestry cluster was found for about four fifths of about 430 genotyped donors. Study-level points and caveats: The authors listed approximately 160 TCR beta chains as cytomegalovirus-associated.

Points on this clone: Its cognate antigen is unknown.

Researchers ran the PCR with 60 Vbeta and 13 Jbeta primers. Method: immunoSEQ multiplex PCR; TCRdb's copy keeps in-frame clones and lacks some. The table lists 70,000 to 95,000 clones, roughly four fifths of them singletons. Trimming removed 6 bases from V and 3 bases from J; junction bases left unmatched: 8. Germline lookup yields CDR1 MNHEY and CDR2 SVGAGI. This CDR3 region has 14 residues. The clonotype comes from a woman under 30 in good health and CMV-seropositive. The chain combines TRBV6-5 with TRBJ2-7, with 7 bases matching TRBD1. The sequencing input was PBMCs. The CDR3 sequence is CASSPGGKHYEQYF. CDR3 sequence (DNA): TGTGCCAGCAGCCCAGGGGGTAAACACTACGAGCAGTACTTC.